Presented here are 20 T cell receptor beta chains from one specimen sequenced in a study of cytotoxic CD8 clonotypes in ibrutinib-treated CLL. The protocol was immunoSEQ multiplex PCR, while the TCRdb copy is restricted to in-frame clones and leaves out a portion. The data contain some 160,000 clones, about 80% of them singletons. Material: PBMCs, obtained after 12 months of ibrutinib treatment. Source of these receptors: a human donor with chronic lymphocytic leukemia.

V is TRBV7-3 and J is TRBJ1-3; the D is unclear. V gave up 5 bases and J gave up 0 bases, with 5 bases separating them. From germline, CDR1 is SGHTA and CDR2 FQGTGA. CDR3 length: 13 residues. Written as DNA, the CDR3 is TGTGCCAGCAGCCCTTCCTCTGGAAACACCATATATTTT. It encodes CASSPSSGNTIYF.

J is TRBJ2-3 and V is TRBV27; 8 nucleotides match TRBD1. This CDR3 comprises 15 residues. V shed 5 bases and J 3 bases; nucleotides not matched to a gene: 7. From germline, CDR1 is MNHEY and CDR2 SMNVEV (reference sequence). CDR3 bases: TGTGCCAGCAGTCACACAGGGGGAATTACAGATACGCAGTATTTT. Translating it yields CASSHTGGITDTQYF.

The V call is TRBV18, the J call TRBJ1-1; no clear D. Germline V gene lookup returns CDR1 KGHSH and CDR2 LQKENI. V was clipped by 4 bases and J by 6 bases, with 12 bases between them. This CDR3 region has 13 residues. The CDR3 region is CASSQQVDAEAFF. CDR3 DNA: TGTGCCAGCTCACAGCAGGTGGACGCTGAAGCTTTCTTT. Using reference TRBV18 and TRBJ1-1 for the parts outside the CDR3, the full variable domain is NAGVMQNPRHLVRRRGQEARLRCSPMKGHSHVYWYRQLPEEGLKFMVYLQKENIIDESGMPKERFSAEFPKEGPSILRIQQVVRGDSAAYFCASSQQVDAEAFFGQGTRLTVV.

A single count supports this clone. The chain combines TRBV19 with TRBJ2-5; 8 bases are shared with TRBD1. Germline V gives CDR1 LNHDA, CDR2 SQIVND (reference sequence). The CDR3 extends over 14 amino acids. V shed 8 bases, J shed 5 bases, and the junction held 10 bases outside the gene matches. The DNA of the CDR3 is TGTGCCAGTCGTCAGGGGGCATCTGGTGAGACCCAGTACTTC. Encoded protein: CASRQGASGETQYF.

V usage is TRBV18 and J usage is TRBJ2-2, with D unresolved. The CDR3 totals 11 residues. V lost 6 bases, J lost 5 bases, and 4 bases lay in between. From germline, CDR1 is KGHSH and CDR2 LQKENI. CDR3 bases: TGTGCCAGCTCTCAGACCGGGGAGCTGTTTTTT. This codes for CASSQTGELFF. Drawing the rest from reference TRBV18 and TRBJ2-2, the complete variable domain is NAGVMQNPRHLVRRRGQEARLRCSPMKGHSHVYWYRQLPEEGLKFMVYLQKENIIDESGMPKERFSAEFPKEGPSILRIQQVVRGDSAAYFCASSQTGELFFGEGSRLTVL.

The genes are TRBV28 and TRBJ2-7; D is unresolved. The CDR3 is 12 amino acids. CDR1 is MDHEN and CDR2 is SYDVKM in the germline V gene. V was clipped by 2 bases and J by 7 bases, with 9 bases between them. CDR3 sequence (DNA): TGTGCCAGCAGTTTAAGGGTGGGTGAGCAGTACTTC. Translated: CASSLRVGEQYF.

This clone has only a few counts. The J gene is TRBJ2-7, the V gene TRBV7-2; the match to TRBD2 covers 7 bases. The CDR3 spans 14 residues. Per the germline V gene, CDR1 is SGHTA and CDR2 is FQGNSA. After removal of 8 bases from V and 3 bases from J, the junction contained 10 bases not matched to a gene. The CDR3 loop is CASHLGGINYEQYF. CDR3 nucleotides: TGTGCCAGCCATTTGGGGGGGATTAACTACGAGCAGTACTTC.

V is TRBV6-1 and J is TRBJ2-1, with a possible D match to TRBD2 (6 bases). CDR1 and CDR2 (germline): MNHNS, SASEGT. CDR3 size: 13 residues. Trimming left V 8 bases short and J 10 bases short, with 18 bases between. The CDR3 DNA follows: TGTGCCAGCGCGGGACTCCTCGAACGAGAGCAGTTCTTC. The encoded protein is CASAGLLEREQFF.

The chain is built from TRBV5-1 and TRBJ2-2; D unresolved. From germline, CDR1 is SGHRS and CDR2 YFSETQ. Between the trimmed V and J ends, which lost 0 bases and 0 bases, there was a span of 9 bases. This CDR3 contains 16 residues. CDR3 in amino acids: CASSLVGRSNTGELFF. CDR3 in DNA: TGCGCCAGCAGCTTGGTGGGCAGATCGAACACCGGGGAGCTGTTTTTT.

The V and J genes are TRBV16 and TRBJ2-5, with TRBD1 identical over 8 bases. V dropped 2 bases and J dropped 4; count of bases not matched to a gene: 3. This CDR3 is built from 14 residues. The germline V gene has CDR1 KGHSY and CDR2 FQNENV. The CDR3 DNA reads as TGTGCCAGCAGCCAAACAGGGGGGAGAGAGACCCAGTACTTC. This translates into CASSQTGGRETQYF.

The V and J genes are TRBV28 and TRBJ2-1; 16 bases align to TRBD2. Germline V gives CDR1 MDHEN, CDR2 SYDVKM. V dropped 6 bases and J dropped 4; count of bases not matched to a gene: 15. The CDR3 totals 20 residues. For the CDR3, the DNA is TGTGCCAGCAGGCCACGACCCGGGACTAGCGGGAGGGCCGTTTACAATGAGCAGTTCTTC. Amino acids: CASRPRPGTSGRAVYNEQFF.

This sequence joins TRBV4-3 and TRBJ2-1; possible D gene TRBD1, 6 bases. Trimming left V 5 bases short and J 3 bases short, with 8 bases between. CDR1 is LGHNA, CDR2 YSLEER, per germline. This CDR3 is built from 13 residues. CDR3 in amino acids: CASSGTNYNEQFF. As DNA, the CDR3 is TGCGCCAGCAGCGGGACAAACTACAATGAGCAGTTCTTC.

The gene calls are TRBV6-5 and TRBJ1-1; D remains ambiguous. Germline-derived CDR1 and CDR2 are MNHEY and SVGAGI. The CDR3 has 11 residues. CDR3 sequence reads: CVARLNTEAFF. The CDR3 bases are TGTGTCGCACGTCTGAACACTGAAGCTTTCTTT.

The chain combines TRBV19 with TRBJ2-2; a weak D match, TRBD1 (6 bases). The CDR3 runs to 15 residues. V shed 5 bases and J shed 1 base, with 11 bases lying between them. Germline CDR1 LNHDA, CDR2 SQIVND (reference sequence). Written as DNA, the CDR3 is TGTGCCAGTAGTTTCCAGACAGGGAACACCGGGGAGCTGTTTTTT. Translation: CASSFQTGNTGELFF.

The chain is built from TRBV6-4 and TRBJ1-1; no clear D gene. V dropped 4 bases and J dropped 1 base, with 10 bases sitting between them. The CDR3 consists of 14 residues. The germline V gene has CDR1 MRHNA and CDR2 SNTAGT. DNA of the CDR3: TGTGCCAGCAGTGTCGGTGGGGAGAACACTGAAGCTTTCTTT. It encodes CASSVGGENTEAFF.

V is TRBV28 and J is TRBJ2-5, with no clear D. This CDR3 region has 14 residues. The germline V and J ends were trimmed by 2 bases and 1 base, with 8 bases remaining between them. Germline V gene sequence: CDR1 MDHEN, CDR2 SYDVKM. The CDR3 DNA reads TGTGCCAGCAGTTTACAAAGAAGCCAAGAGACCCAGTACTTC. This codes for CASSLQRSQETQYF.

The rearrangement joins TRBV18 to TRBJ1-2, with 7 bases identical to TRBD1. V trimming: 3 bases; J trimming: 11 bases; junction bases outside the gene matches: 15. The CDR3 has 15 residues. CDR1 and CDR2 (germline): KGHSH, LQKENI. In nucleotides, the CDR3 is TGTGCCAGCTCACCCACCGGGGACAGTGATTCCCGTTACACCTTC. It yields the protein CASSPTGDSDSRYTF.

This clone has more than one count but fewer than ten. This chain uses TRBV30 with TRBJ1-1, with 11 bases aligning to TRBD1. Trimming removed 4 bases from V and 3 bases from J; junction bases left unmatched: 1. Germline loops: CDR1 GTSNPN, CDR2 SVGIG (reference sequence). CDR3 length equals 13 residues. The CDR3 reads CAWKGQGDTEAFF. CDR3 sequence (DNA): TGTGCCTGGAAGGGACAGGGGGACACTGAAGCTTTCTTT. The full variable domain, rest sourced from reference TRBV30 and TRBJ1-1, is SQTIHQWPATLVQPVGSPLSLECTVEGTSNPNLYWYRQAAGRGLQLLFYSVGIGQISSEVPQNLSASRPQDRQFILSSKKLLLSDSGFYLCAWKGQGDTEAFFGQGTRLTVV.

The chain has TRBV4-3 and TRBJ2-7; D not resolved. CDR3 length equals 15 residues. The germline V gene encodes CDR1 LGHNA and CDR2 YSLEER. V was pared by 0 bases and J by 3 bases, with 12 bases between. CDR3 nucleotide sequence: TGCGCCAGCAGCCAAGAAACGTCGATGCTCTACGAGCAGTACTTC. Protein sequence: CASSQETSMLYEQYF.

For this clone: The sample holds other DNA sequences that translate to the same CDR3. The CDR3: CASSLAGGPYEQYF. The CDR3 DNA sequence: TGTGCCAGCAGCTTAGCGGGGGGGCCCTACGAGCAGTACTTC. The gene calls are TRBV7-2 and TRBJ2-7; perhaps TRBD2 as D (7 bases). Germline V gene lookup returns CDR1 SGHTA and CDR2 FQGNSA. The CDR3 consists of 14 residues. The germline V and J ends were trimmed by 0 bases and 2 bases, with 8 bases remaining between them.